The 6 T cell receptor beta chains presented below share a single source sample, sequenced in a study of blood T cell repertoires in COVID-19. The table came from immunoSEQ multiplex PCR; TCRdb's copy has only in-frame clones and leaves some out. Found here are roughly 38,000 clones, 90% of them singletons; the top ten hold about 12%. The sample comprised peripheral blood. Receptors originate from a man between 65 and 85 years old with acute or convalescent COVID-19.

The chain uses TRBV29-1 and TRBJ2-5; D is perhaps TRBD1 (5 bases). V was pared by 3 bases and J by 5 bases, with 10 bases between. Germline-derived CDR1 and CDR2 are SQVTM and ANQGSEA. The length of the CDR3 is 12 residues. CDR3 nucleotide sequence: TGCAGCGTTGACAGGGCAGGCGAGACCCAGTACTTC. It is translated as CSVDRAGETQYF.

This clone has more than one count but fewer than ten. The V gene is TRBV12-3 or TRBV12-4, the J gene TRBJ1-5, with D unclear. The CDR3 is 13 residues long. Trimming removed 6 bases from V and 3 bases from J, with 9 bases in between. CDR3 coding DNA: TGTGCCAGCAGCTCCCTTAACAATCAGCCCCAGCATTTT. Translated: CASSSLNNQPQHF.

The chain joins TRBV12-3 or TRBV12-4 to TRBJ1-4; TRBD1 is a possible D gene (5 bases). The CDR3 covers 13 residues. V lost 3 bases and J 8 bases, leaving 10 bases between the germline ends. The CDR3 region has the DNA TGTGCCAGCAGTTTGGGGACTGGAGAAAAACTGTTTTTT. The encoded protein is CASSLGTGEKLFF.

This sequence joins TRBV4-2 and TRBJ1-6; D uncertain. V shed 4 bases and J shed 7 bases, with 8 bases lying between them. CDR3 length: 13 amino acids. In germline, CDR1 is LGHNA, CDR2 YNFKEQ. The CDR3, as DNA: TGTGCCAGCAGCCTGACGGAGAATTCACCCCTCCACTTT. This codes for CASSLTENSPLHF.

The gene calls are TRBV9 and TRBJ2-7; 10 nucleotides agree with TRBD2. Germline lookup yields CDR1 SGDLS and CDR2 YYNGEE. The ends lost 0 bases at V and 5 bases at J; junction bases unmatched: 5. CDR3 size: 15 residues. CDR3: CASSVELAGGNEQYF. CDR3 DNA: TGTGCCAGCAGCGTAGAATTAGCGGGAGGTAACGAGCAGTACTTC.

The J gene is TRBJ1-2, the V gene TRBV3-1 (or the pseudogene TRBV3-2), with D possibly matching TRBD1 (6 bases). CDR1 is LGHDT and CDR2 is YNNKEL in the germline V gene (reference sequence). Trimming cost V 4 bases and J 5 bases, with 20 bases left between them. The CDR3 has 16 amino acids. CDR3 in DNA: TGTGCCAGCAGCCCTAGCCCGACAGGAGAACTATATGGCTACACCTTC. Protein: CASSPSPTGELYGYTF.